This is a list of T cell receptor beta chains from one sample in a study of blood T cell repertoires in COVID-19. Profiling relied on immunoSEQ multiplex PCR, and the TCRdb table lists in-frame clones only, not all of them. The sample shows roughly 120,000 clones, 80% to 90% of them seen only once. The sequencing input was peripheral blood. The receptors derive from a woman in her forties or fifties with acute or convalescent COVID-19. Both conserved end residues are part of each CDR3. The D gene is left open where the match is weak. Size is stated for part of the rows, as once, few or many counts, or as a class when the clone is expanded.

D	V	size	J	CDR3	DNA
TRBD1	TRBV5-1	NA	TRBJ2-7	CASSLCQGEGCEQYF	TGCGCCAGCAGCCTCTGTCAGGGGGAAGGATGCGAGCAGTACTTC
NA	TRBV24-1	NA	TRBJ1-2	CATSDGPPNYGYTF	TGTGCCACCAGTGATGGCCCACCTAACTATGGCTACACCTTC
TRBD2	TRBV6-5	NA	TRBJ2-1	CASTGLAANEQFF	TGTGCCTCGACCGGACTAGCGGCCAATGAGCAGTTCTTC
NA	TRBV7-3	NA	TRBJ2-1	CASSLTQGSYNEQFF	TGTGCCAGCAGCTTAACCCAGGGCTCCTACAATGAGCAGTTCTTC
TRBD1	TRBV19	NA	TRBJ2-2	CASSLYDRGPTGELFF	TGTGCCAGTAGTCTCTACGACAGGGGGCCAACCGGGGAGCTGTTTTTT
NA	TRBV11-3	NA	TRBJ2-7	CASSLDLGHLGPLHYEQYF	TGTGCCAGCAGCTTAGATCTAGGACATTTGGGCCCCCTACACTACGAGCAGTACTTC
NA	TRBV11-3	NA	TRBJ2-1	CASSSGHLSYNEQFF	TGTGCCAGCAGCTCCGGACACCTCTCCTACAATGAGCAGTTCTTC
TRBD2	TRBV19	NA	TRBJ2-1	CASSISGTSLFF	TGTGCCAGTAGTATAAGTGGGACTAGCCTGTTCTTC
NA	TRBV30	NA	TRBJ2-5	CAWTASNSYQETQYF	TGTGCCTGGACCGCATCCAACTCCTACCAAGAGACCCAGTACTTC
NA	TRBV19	NA	TRBJ1-6	CASSTGQNYNSPLHF	TGTGCCAGTAGTACCGGACAGAACTATAATTCACCCCTCCACTTT
NA	TRBV7-2	NA	TRBJ2-5	CASSLGGGGETQYF	TGTGCCAGCAGCTTAGGCGGGGGCGGAGAGACCCAGTACTTC
TRBD1	TRBV5-1	NA	TRBJ1-2	CASSLGDRDYGYTF	TGCGCCAGCAGCTTGGGGGACAGGGACTATGGCTACACCTTC
NA	TRBV11-3	NA	TRBJ2-3	CASSLATWDYREGNTQYF	TGTGCCAGCAGCTTAGCAACTTGGGATTACAGGGAGGGGAATACGCAGTATTTT
TRBD2	TRBV10-3	NA	TRBJ2-3	CAISEPTLTSGTTDTQYF	TGTGCCATCAGTGAGCCTACACTGACTAGCGGGACGACAGATACGCAGTATTTT
NA	TRBV3-1/TRBV3-2	NA	TRBJ1-1	CASSLTTGTEAFF	TGTGCCAGCAGCCTCACGACGGGCACTGAAGCTTTCTTT
NA	TRBV6-2/TRBV6-3	NA	TRBJ2-7	CASSYYGYEQYF	TGTGCCAGCAGTTACTACGGCTACGAGCAGTACTTC
TRBD1	TRBV27	NA	TRBJ1-1	CASSLGTGGMNTEAFF	TGTGCCAGCAGTCTAGGGACAGGGGGGATGAACACTGAAGCTTTCTTT
TRBD2	TRBV30	NA	TRBJ2-3	CAWSVGTSGFSDTQYF	TGTGCCTGGAGTGTAGGGACTAGCGGGTTTTCAGATACGCAGTATTTT
TRBD2	TRBV7-9	NA	TRBJ2-1	CASTLAGVDNEQFF	TGTGCCAGCACCTTAGCGGGAGTGGACAATGAGCAGTTCTTC
TRBD1	TRBV6-4	NA	TRBJ2-1	CASNVTGGAYNEQFF	TGTGCCAGCAACGTGACAGGGGGCGCTTACAATGAGCAGTTCTTC
TRBD2	TRBV6-5	NA	TRBJ2-1	CASSKSGAGANEQFF	TGTGCCAGCAGCAAAAGCGGCGCGGGAGCAAATGAGCAGTTCTTC
NA	TRBV6-5	NA	TRBJ1-1	CASSSSRDMGAFF	TGTGCCAGCAGTAGTAGCCGGGACATGGGGGCTTTCTTT
NA	TRBV5-1	NA	TRBJ2-4	CASSLGDTKNIQYF	TGCGCCAGCAGCTTAGGGGACACCAAAAACATTCAGTACTTC
NA	TRBV6-5	few	TRBJ1-6	CATYLTGVNSPLHF	TGTGCCACCTACCTTACAGGAGTCAATTCACCCCTCCACTTT
NA	TRBV15	once	TRBJ1-6	CATSRDGSSPLHF	TGTGCCACCAGCAGAGATGGGAGTTCACCCCTCCACTTT
TRBD1	TRBV2	NA	TRBJ1-2	CASSPQGVLVGYTF	TGTGCCAGCAGTCCCCAGGGGGTCTTGGTTGGCTACACCTTC
TRBD1	TRBV30	NA	TRBJ1-2	CAWIGQGIVYTF	TGTGCCTGGATAGGACAGGGAATCGTCTACACCTTC
TRBD1	TRBV12-5	few	TRBJ1-5	CASTPRDRADQPQHF	TGTGCTAGTACCCCCAGGGACAGGGCCGATCAGCCCCAGCATTTT
NA	TRBV6-4	NA	TRBJ1-1	CASSDGEGNTEAFF	TGTGCCAGCAGTGACGGGGAGGGGAACACTGAAGCTTTCTTT
NA	TRBV15	NA	TRBJ1-5	CATSGGGQPQHF	TGTGCCACCAGCGGGGGGGGTCAGCCCCAGCATTTT
NA	TRBV19	NA	TRBJ1-2	CASRYRDPYGYTF	TGTGCCAGTAGATACAGGGATCCCTATGGCTACACCTTC
NA	TRBV18	NA	TRBJ1-3	CASSPLAEETGGNTIYF	TGTGCCAGCTCACCACTGGCCGAGGAAACTGGTGGAAACACCATATATTTT
NA	TRBV5-1	NA	TRBJ2-2	CASSPFSGVITGELFF	TGCGCCAGCAGCCCCTTTTCGGGGGTCATCACCGGGGAGCTGTTTTTT
TRBD2	TRBV7-9	once	TRBJ2-5	CASSPLAGGVETQYF	TGTGCCAGCAGCCCTCTAGCGGGAGGGGTGGAGACCCAGTACTTC
NA	TRBV27	NA	TRBJ1-2	CASSLSGGNAYGYTF	TGTGCCAGCAGTTTATCAGGGGGTAATGCCTATGGCTACACCTTC
TRBD1	TRBV6-2/TRBV6-3	NA	TRBJ2-1	CASSSSGGVGNEQFF	TGTGCCAGCAGTTCTTCAGGGGGCGTCGGCAATGAGCAGTTCTTC
TRBD2	TRBV5-4	few	TRBJ2-3	CASSLDGAGGLDTQYF	TGTGCCAGCAGCTTGGATGGGGCGGGGGGGCTGGATACGCAGTATTTT
TRBD1	TRBV5-1	few	TRBJ2-5	CASSLGQGTQYF	TGCGCCAGCAGCTTGGGACAGGGGACCCAGTACTTC
TRBD1	TRBV5-1	NA	TRBJ1-3	CASSATGTSGNTIYF	TGCGCCAGCAGCGCGACAGGGACCTCTGGAAACACCATATATTTT
TRBD2	TRBV10-2	once	TRBJ2-5	CASSALAGGRSETQYF	TGCGCCAGCAGTGCTCTAGCGGGGGGGAGGTCGGAGACCCAGTACTTC
TRBD2	TRBV5-1	NA	TRBJ2-1	CASSLAGGTYNEQFF	TGCGCCAGCAGCTTAGCGGGAGGAACCTACAATGAGCAGTTCTTC
TRBD1	TRBV19	NA	TRBJ1-2	CASSTPQGARYGYTF	TGTGCCAGTAGTACCCCACAGGGGGCTCGGTATGGCTACACCTTC
TRBD2	TRBV7-8	once	TRBJ2-5	CASSPGTSEETQYF	TGTGCCAGCAGCCCAGGGACTAGCGAAGAGACCCAGTACTTC
NA	TRBV7-3	NA	TRBJ1-1	CASLEQPNTEAFF	TGTGCCAGCTTGGAACAGCCGAACACTGAAGCTTTCTTT
NA	TRBV6-5	NA	TRBJ1-6	CASSYPNSALHF	TGTGCCAGCAGTTACCCAAACTCGGCCCTCCACTTT
NA	TRBV4-1	NA	TRBJ1-1	CASSQDQAPNTEAFF	TGCGCCAGCAGCCAAGACCAGGCACCGAACACTGAAGCTTTCTTT
NA	TRBV18	NA	TRBJ1-1	CASSPRGATEAFF	TGTGCCAGCTCACCTAGGGGTGCCACTGAAGCTTTCTTT
NA	TRBV5-1	NA	TRBJ2-3	CASSLGAVTDTQYF	TGCGCCAGCAGCTTGGGCGCGGTCACAGATACGCAGTATTTT
NA	TRBV19	NA	TRBJ2-1	CASSISPLFYNEQFF	TGTGCCAGTAGTATTAGCCCCCTATTCTACAATGAGCAGTTCTTC
NA	TRBV10-2	NA	TRBJ2-3	CASSESRDTQYF	TGCGCCAGCAGTGAGTCGAGGGATACGCAGTATTTT
NA	TRBV19	few	TRBJ1-4	CASSAPGQANEKLFF	TGTGCCAGTAGTGCTCCGGGACAAGCTAATGAAAAACTGTTTTTT
TRBD1	TRBV11-2	few	TRBJ2-7	CASSLATGGTSYEQYF	TGTGCCAGCAGCTTAGCGACAGGGGGGACCTCCTACGAGCAGTACTTC
TRBD1	TRBV6-5	once	TRBJ1-5	CASRTGSSPQHF	TGTGCCAGCCGGACAGGGTCGAGTCCCCAGCATTTT
TRBD1	TRBV11-3	NA	TRBJ2-2	CASSSSTGLTGELFF	TGTGCCAGCAGCTCATCGACAGGGCTCACCGGGGAGCTGTTTTTT